The 10 T cell receptor beta chains in this list originate from one sample, sequenced in a study of identical twins. TCRdb re-analysed the 5' RACE reads in MiXCR, keeping a single row per CDR3 protein. This table holds 1.5 million to 2 million distinct CDR3 sequences, under 35% found once. Sequencing was carried out using cord blood. These receptors originate from a newborn girl in good health.

The genes are TRBV27 and TRBJ2-5; the match to TRBD2 covers 9 bases. The CDR3 length is 14 residues. Trimming took 6 bases from V and 11 from J; bases not matched to a gene: 13. The germline V gene has CDR1 MNHEY and CDR2 SMNVEV (reference sequence). The DNA for the CDR3 is TGTGCCAGCAGCCATAGCGGGAGCACCGTTGAGCAGTACTTC. Translated, it gives CASSHSGSTVEQYF.

This rearrangement joins TRBV28 to TRBJ1-6; possibly TRBD1 for D (6 bases). Trimming removed 8 bases at V and 4 bases at J, with 15 bases between. The CDR3 extends over 15 amino acids. Germline CDR1 is MDHEN and CDR2 is SYDVKM. The CDR3 spells CASEGVDKYNSPLHF. DNA of the CDR3: TGTGCCAGCGAGGGGGTCGACAAGTATAATTCACCCCTCCACTTT.

This clonotype was observed a handful of times. The V call is TRBV5-1, the J call TRBJ1-6, with D tentatively TRBD1 (5 bases). Germline CDR1 and CDR2: SGHRS and YFSETQ. This CDR3 comprises 16 residues. The germline V and J ends were trimmed by 2 bases and 7 bases, with 16 bases remaining between them. The CDR3 spells CASSFQGGVGNSPLHF. The CDR3 region has the DNA TGCGCCAGCAGCTTCCAGGGAGGGGTCGGCAATTCACCCCTCCACTTT. Using reference TRBV5-1 and TRBJ1-6 for the parts outside the CDR3, the full variable domain is KAGVTQTPRYLIKTRGQQVTLSCSPISGHRSVSWYQQTPGQGLQFLFEYFSETQRNKGNFPGRFSGRQFSNSRSEMNVSTLELGDSALYLCASSFQGGVGNSPLHFGNGTRLTVT.

The rearrangement links TRBV24-1 to TRBJ2-3, with 7 bases that match TRBD1. Germline CDR1 KGHDR, CDR2 SFDVKD. V lost 4 bases, J lost 4 bases, and 10 bases stayed unmatched. The CDR3 has 16 amino acids. The CDR3 is CATSDTETGSPDTQYF. The CDR3 coding sequence is TGTGCCACCAGTGACACCGAGACAGGGTCCCCAGATACGCAGTATTTT.

The rearrangement links TRBV6-6 to TRBJ2-5; no clear D gene. The CDR3 extends over 14 amino acids. V lost 7 bases, J lost 13 bases, and 25 bases lay in between. Per the germline V gene, CDR1 is MNHNY and CDR2 is SVGAGI (reference sequence). CDR3 residues: CASTFESPPRPRYF. Written as DNA, the CDR3 is TGTGCCAGCACTTTCGAATCCCCACCCAGACCCCGGTACTTC.

The rearrangement joins TRBV4-1 to TRBJ1-4; possible D gene TRBD1, 6 bases. The V gene's germline CDR1 is MGHRA and CDR2 YSYEKL. This CDR3 spans 14 amino acids. V lost 4 bases and J 5 bases, leaving 11 bases between the germline ends. The CDR3 is CASSRTQGNEKLFF. The CDR3 coding sequence is TGCGCCAGCAGCCGTACTCAGGGGAATGAAAAACTGTTTTTT.

This clonotype was counted between two and nine times. The chain employs TRBV4-2 and TRBJ1-2; TRBD1 matches at 7 bases. Trimming at V came to 0 bases and at J to 5 bases, leaving 6 bases not matched to a gene. The CDR3 covers 15 residues. Germline CDR1 reads LGHNA; CDR2 reads YNFKEQ. The CDR3 DNA is TGTGCCAGCAGCCAAGAGACGGCAGGGGGATATGGCTACACCTTC. This sequence encodes CASSQETAGGYGYTF.

J is TRBJ1-1 and V is TRBV10-3; D is uncertain. The CDR3 has 13 amino acids. The V gene lost 10 bases and the J gene lost 6 bases, with 18 bases spanning the gap. Germline lookup yields CDR1 ENHRY and CDR2 SYGVKD. The CDR3 protein is CATAPEGRAEAFF. The CDR3 nucleotides read TGTGCCACCGCTCCTGAAGGTCGGGCTGAAGCTTTCTTT.

The gene calls are TRBV20-1 and TRBJ1-6; TRBD1 matches at 8 bases. The germline V gene has CDR1 DFQATT and CDR2 SNEGSKA (reference sequence). Trimming cost V 4 bases and J 14 bases; bases outside gene matches: 7. This CDR3 has 12 residues. The CDR3 loop is CSATRQGRALHF. The CDR3 DNA reads as TGCAGTGCTACTCGACAGGGGAGAGCCCTCCACTTT.

Notes on this clonotype: A much larger clone differs from this one at a single base, so this may be a read error. The chain has TRBV12-3 or TRBV12-4 and TRBJ1-2; D is unresolved. Deletions cut 5 bases from V and 4 bases from J, with 14 bases between. This CDR3 has 14 residues. The CDR3 DNA sequence: TGTGCCAGCAGTCTTTTGGGAAAGGTCTATGGCTACACCTTC. Translation gives CASSLLGKVYGYTF.